This T cell receptor (beta chain) was sequenced for a study of T-cell reconstitution after alpha-beta-depleted transplantation in children. For TCRbeta, the library was prepared with unique molecular identifiers. TCRdb independently ran MiXCR on the PCR reads; one entry per CDR3 protein. The sample yields hundreds of thousands of distinct CDR3 sequences, roughly 15% seen once. In this sample, this clonotype turned up many times. V lost 4 bases, J lost 3 bases, and 10 bases lay in between. This CDR3 has 14 amino acids. Germline values: CDR1 SGHTA, CDR2 FQGNSA. This chain joins TRBV7-2 and TRBJ1-5, with D maybe TRBD1 (5 bases). This clonotype was obtained from a human donor who donated a stem cell graft to a child with acute myeloid leukemia. Source: PBMCs from the stem cell graft donor, taken from the stem cell graft. The CDR3 here is CASSSAGANQPQHF. The CDR3 region has the DNA TGTGCCAGCAGCTCCGCCGGGGCCAATCAGCCCCAGCATTTT.